There are a few counts of the clone carrying this TCR beta chain. Its antigen is not known. Template switching introduced a universal primer site, and the cDNA bore unique molecular identifiers. TCRdb passed the 5' RACE reads through MiXCR, listing each CDR3 protein once. Of roughly 480,000 distinct CDR3 sequences in the sample, 20% to 25% were seen once. The sample belongs to a study of identical twins. General study findings and limits: Cord blood beta clonotypes present at high abundance carried fewer insertions; no such pattern appeared in memory repertoires. A partial confounding effect on zero-insertion analyses could come from invariant MAIT and iNKT cells.

Germline V CDR1 and CDR2: DFQATT, SNEGSKA (reference sequence). Trimming took 3 bases from V and 7 from J; bases not matched to a gene: 6. The CDR3 totals 14 residues. The same sample was also used in a study of T cells expressing NK-cell markers.

Sequencing was performed on CD4+ T cells sorted from blood. The receptor's source is a woman aged 18-29 years in good health. The gene calls are TRBV20-1 and TRBJ2-1; 10 positions agree with TRBD2. Written as DNA, the CDR3 is TGCAGTGCTAGTCCCAGCGGGAGGGCGAATGAGCAGTTCTTC. This gives the protein CSASPSGRANEQFF.